This record concerns one TCR beta chain sequence. As yet, its antigen is unknown. The data stem from a study of shared clonotypes between healthy human individuals. Overall study findings and caveats: Sorted-subset samples were not fully sequenced, rarefaction indicated.

CD45RO negativity and positive selection for CCR7 defined naive CD8 cells, a population that excluded terminally differentiated effector memory CD45RA+ cells. Clones were sequenced by immunoSEQ multiplex PCR, and TCRdb holds only the in-frame ones, with some missing. The table has 2 million to 2.5 million clones, about 95% seen once. This TCR derives from a man between 18 and 29 years old in good health. Sequencing used naive CD8+ T cells sorted from blood.

In nucleotides, the CDR3 is TGCGCCAGCAGCTTGGAGGCAGGGGGCGCGGAAGGCTACGAGCAGTACTTC. As protein: CASSLEAGGAEGYEQYF. The chain couples TRBV5-1 to TRBJ2-7; TRBD1 matches 8 bases. The CDR3 runs to 17 residues. Germline CDR1 is SGHRS and CDR2 is YFSETQ. With V trimmed by 0 bases and J by 3 bases, 11 bases remained unmatched. The full variable domain, its missing parts supplied by reference TRBV5-1 and TRBJ2-7, is KAGVTQTPRYLIKTRGQQVTLSCSPISGHRSVSWYQQTPGQGLQFLFEYFSETQRNKGNFPGRFSGRQFSNSRSEMNVSTLELGDSALYLCASSLEAGGAEGYEQYFGPGTRLTVT.